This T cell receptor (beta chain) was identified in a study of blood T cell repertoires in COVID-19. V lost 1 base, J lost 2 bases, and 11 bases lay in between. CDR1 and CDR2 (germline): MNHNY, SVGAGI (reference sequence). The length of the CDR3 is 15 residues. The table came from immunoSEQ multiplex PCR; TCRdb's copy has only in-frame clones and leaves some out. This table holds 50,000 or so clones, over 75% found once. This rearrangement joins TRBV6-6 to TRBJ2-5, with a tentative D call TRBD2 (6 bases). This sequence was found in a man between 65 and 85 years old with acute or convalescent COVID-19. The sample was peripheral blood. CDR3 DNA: TGTGCCAGCAGTTACTTTAGCGGTAGACAAGAGACCCAGTACTTC. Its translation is CASSYFSGRQETQYF.